The source of this TCR beta chain is a study of regulatory T cells in long-lasting Graves disease. The CDR3 has 18 amino acids. Germline V gives CDR1 GTSNPN, CDR2 SVGIG (reference sequence). With 0 bases removed from V and 3 bases from J, the gap between germline ends came to 20 bases. In building TCR beta libraries, iRepertoire HTBI primers were used together with Arm-PCR of CDR3 regions. One entry per CDR3 protein, called by TCRdb with MiXCR from the multiplex PCR reads. The sample has 300,000 to 350,000 distinct CDR3 sequences, around 19% seen once. Described time point: persistent/refractory GD, antithyroid drugs over 5 years with positive TRAb. Generation of the TCR library employed RNA extracted from PBMCs. Approximately 8.9-milliliter peripheral blood samples went into EDTA tubes. This clonotype was seen a few times.

This specimen consisted of peripheral blood mononuclear cells (PBMCs), obtained when the disease was refractory, from a patient treated with antithyroid drugs. This sequence originates from a female donor with Graves disease. V and J are TRBV30 and TRBJ2-2, with D unclear. Here the CDR3 reads CAWSVGTVVWSDTGELFF. The CDR3 DNA reads TGTGCCTGGAGTGTAGGTACGGTGGTTTGGTCCGACACCGGGGAGCTGTTTTTT.